This TCR beta chain was identified in a study of blood T cell repertoires in COVID-19 (dated by TCRdb to the early 2020s). For context, the study as a whole: Samples from collaborators originated in the United States, Italy and Spain and spanned both the acute and convalescent phases of COVID-19. The material from the prospective study consisted of cDNA or gDNA derived from T cells, B-cell-depleted T cells, or PBMCs. The dataset comprised deeply sampled blood TCRbeta repertoires from subjects exposed to, actively infected with, or recovered from COVID-19. The repertoires were released in a freely available public database meant as a resource for research on the immune response to SARS-CoV-2. The samples were drawn from two sources: the first 160 participants of the ongoing ImmuneRACE study, and 950 to 1,500 subjects contributed by 6 global collaborators. A de-identified subject ID, COVID-19 status, age in years and sex were almost always included in the sample metadata. HLA class I and class II types, where available, came from metadata supplied by the sample provider rather than from assay-based typing.

On the study overall, not on this receptor specifically: The amount of clinical and demographic metadata varied by source and participant and was provided uncurated.

A remark on this clone: What this receptor recognizes is not known. One base away there is no much larger clone; base qualities are not given.

Participants in the prospective study were aged about 18 to 100 years, lived in 20 to 25 United States geographic areas, and enrolled through a virtual design. Cohort assignment in the prospective study relied on participant-reported clinical history from a screening survey and a study questionnaire. Recovered participants in ImmuneRACE Cohort 3 were defined by two consecutive negative NP/OP PCR tests, clearance by a healthcare professional, or resolution of symptoms. In the prospective study, mobile phlebotomists collected whole blood, serum and a nasopharyngeal or oropharyngeal swab from each participant. Prospective study participants could optionally give additional blood draws and questionnaires over an approximately two-month period. Prospective study blood samples were shipped either frozen or at room temperature before DNA extraction. TCRbeta CDR3 regions were amplified from genomic DNA using the immunoSEQ Assay, a bias-controlled multiplex PCR. In the source study's methods: The number of nucleated cells in each sample was estimated from the amplification of reference gene primers within the assay. Sequence reads were collapsed and filtered to measure the absolute abundance of every unique TCRbeta CDR3 rearrangement. For each sample, productive Simpson clonality was calculated as the square root of Simpson's diversity index across productive rearrangements. Sourced from immuneACCESS, this table was stored by TCRdb with only in-frame sequences that have V and J called. A share of the clones is absent; for the studies checked, an unresolved V gene accounts for under half, and the remainder has no known explanation. Clone size and the V and J calls come from that table; the DNA yielded D and trimming. The sample includes 300,000 to 400,000 clones, with approximately 88% observed a single time. The ten largest make up roughly 5.3% of the sample.

This clonotype was sampled from a man in his 60s who had recovered from COVID-19. The sample was PBMCs or T cells enriched from blood (not recorded which).

The CDR3 protein is CASSSLGETQYF. The DNA sequence is as follows: TGTGCCAGCAGTTCGCTAGGAGAGACCCAGTACTTC. The sequence links TRBV28 to TRBJ2-5; no D gene can be assigned with confidence. CDR1 MDHEN and CDR2 SYDVKM are derived from the germline V gene. Spanning cysteine to phenylalanine, the CDR3 consists of 12 amino acids. Only the CDR3 DNA stays, 36 bases, in frame from base 1. V is shortened by 4 bases, J by 4 bases, and the region joining them spans 7 bases.